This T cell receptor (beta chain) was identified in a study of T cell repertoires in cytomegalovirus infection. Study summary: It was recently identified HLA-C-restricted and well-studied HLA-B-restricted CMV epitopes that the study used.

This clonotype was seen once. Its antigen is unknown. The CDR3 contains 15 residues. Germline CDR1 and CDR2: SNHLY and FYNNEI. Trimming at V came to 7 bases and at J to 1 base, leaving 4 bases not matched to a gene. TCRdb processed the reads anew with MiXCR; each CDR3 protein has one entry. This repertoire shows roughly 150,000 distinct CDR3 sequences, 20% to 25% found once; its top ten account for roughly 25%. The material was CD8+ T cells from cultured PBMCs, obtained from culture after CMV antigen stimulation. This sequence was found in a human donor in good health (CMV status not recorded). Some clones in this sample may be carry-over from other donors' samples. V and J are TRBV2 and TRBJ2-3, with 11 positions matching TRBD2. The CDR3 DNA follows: TGTGCCAGCACGGAACTAGCGGGGGGCACAGATACGCAGTATTTT. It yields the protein CASTELAGGTDTQYF.